Listed here is a single T cell receptor beta chain. Using immunoSEQ multiplex PCR, the repertoire was profiled, and TCRdb retains in-frame clones only, with some absent. The profile shows roughly 65,000 clones, under 95% of them singletons. This specimen comes from a study of T cell changes during pregnancy in multiple sclerosis. CDR1 is SGHTA, CDR2 FQGNSA, per germline. V shed 0 bases, J shed 6 bases, and the junction held 10 bases outside the gene matches. The CDR3 covers 16 residues. The TCR originated in a female donor in good health, enrolled as a control in a pregnancy study. The starting material was peripheral blood, obtained in the third trimester of pregnancy. The chain uses TRBV7-2 and TRBJ1-2; 7 positions agree with TRBD1. CDR3 loop: CASSLAGTEYIDGYTF. The DNA of the CDR3 is TGTGCCAGCAGCTTAGCGGGGACAGAGTATATTGATGGCTACACCTTC.